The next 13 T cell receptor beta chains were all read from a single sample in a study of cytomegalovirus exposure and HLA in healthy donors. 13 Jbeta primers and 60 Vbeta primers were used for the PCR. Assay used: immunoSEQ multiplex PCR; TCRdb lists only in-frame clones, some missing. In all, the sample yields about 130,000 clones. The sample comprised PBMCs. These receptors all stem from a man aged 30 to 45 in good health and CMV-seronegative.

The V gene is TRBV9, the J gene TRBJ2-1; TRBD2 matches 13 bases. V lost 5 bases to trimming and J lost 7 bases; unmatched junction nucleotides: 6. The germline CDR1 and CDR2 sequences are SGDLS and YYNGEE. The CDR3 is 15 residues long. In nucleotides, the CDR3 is TGTGCCAGCAGTTCCGGGACTAGCGGGAAAAATGAGCAGTTCTTC. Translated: CASSSGTSGKNEQFF.

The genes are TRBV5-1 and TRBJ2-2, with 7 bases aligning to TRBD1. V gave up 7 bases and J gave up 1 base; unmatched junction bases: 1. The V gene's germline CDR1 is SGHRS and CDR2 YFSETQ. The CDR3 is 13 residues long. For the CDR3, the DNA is TGCGCCAGCCGGGACAGGAACACCGGGGAGCTGTTTTTT. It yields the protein CASRDRNTGELFF.

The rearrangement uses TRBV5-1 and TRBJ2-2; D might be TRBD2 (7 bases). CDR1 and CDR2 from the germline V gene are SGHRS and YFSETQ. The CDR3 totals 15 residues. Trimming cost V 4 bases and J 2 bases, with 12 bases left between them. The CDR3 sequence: CASSPAGANTGELFF. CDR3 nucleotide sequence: TGCGCCAGCAGCCCGGCGGGGGCTAACACCGGGGAGCTGTTTTTT.

The CDR3 loop reads CASSPLAGELFF. CDR3 nucleotide sequence: TGTGCCAGCAGCCCTTTAGCCGGGGAGCTGTTTTTT. This chain uses TRBV11-2 with TRBJ2-2; unclear D gene. Germline V gene sequence: CDR1 SGHAT, CDR2 FQNNGV. The V end lost 5 bases, the J end lost 6 bases, and 7 bases lay between the germline ends. The CDR3 loop spans 12 amino acids.

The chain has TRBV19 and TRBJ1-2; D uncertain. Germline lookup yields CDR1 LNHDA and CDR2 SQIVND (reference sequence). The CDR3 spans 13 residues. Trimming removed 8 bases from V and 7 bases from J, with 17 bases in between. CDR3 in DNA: TGTGCCAGTTACAGATCTTCGATGAGTGGCTACACCTTC. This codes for CASYRSSMSGYTF.

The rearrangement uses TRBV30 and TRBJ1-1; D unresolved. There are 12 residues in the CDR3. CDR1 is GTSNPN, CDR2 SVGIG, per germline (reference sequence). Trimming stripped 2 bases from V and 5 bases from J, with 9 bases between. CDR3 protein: CAWSSVSTEAFF. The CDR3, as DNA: TGTGCCTGGAGTTCTGTGAGTACTGAAGCTTTCTTT.

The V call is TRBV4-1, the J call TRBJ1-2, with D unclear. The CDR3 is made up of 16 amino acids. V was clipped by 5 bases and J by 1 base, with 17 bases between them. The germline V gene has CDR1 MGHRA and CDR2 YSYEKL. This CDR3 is CASSIHTAQINYGYTF. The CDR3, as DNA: TGCGCCAGCAGCATTCATACAGCCCAAATTAACTATGGCTACACCTTC.

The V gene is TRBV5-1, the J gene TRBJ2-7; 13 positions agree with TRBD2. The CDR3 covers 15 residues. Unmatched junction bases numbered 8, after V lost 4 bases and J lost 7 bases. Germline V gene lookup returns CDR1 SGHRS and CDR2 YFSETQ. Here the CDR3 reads CASSLTSGRRNEQYF. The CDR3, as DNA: TGCGCCAGCAGCCTGACTAGCGGGAGGCGTAATGAGCAGTACTTC. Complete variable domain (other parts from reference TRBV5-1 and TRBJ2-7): KAGVTQTPRYLIKTRGQQVTLSCSPISGHRSVSWYQQTPGQGLQFLFEYFSETQRNKGNFPGRFSGRQFSNSRSEMNVSTLELGDSALYLCASSLTSGRRNEQYFGPGTRLTVT.

The CDR3 DNA follows: TGTGCCAGCAGCTCTGCCCATTCAGTCGGAGGGACTGAAGCTTTCTTT. Amino acids: CASSSAHSVGGTEAFF. The V gene is TRBV7-9, the J gene TRBJ1-1; the D is unclear. CDR1 is SEHNR and CDR2 is FQNEAQ in the germline V gene (reference sequence). The CDR3 totals 16 residues. Trimming removed 4 bases at V and 5 bases at J, with 20 bases between.

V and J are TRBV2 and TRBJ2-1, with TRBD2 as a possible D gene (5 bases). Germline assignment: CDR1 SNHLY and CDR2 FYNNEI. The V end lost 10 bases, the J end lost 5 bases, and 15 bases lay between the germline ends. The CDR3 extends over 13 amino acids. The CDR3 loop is CANLELGDNEQFF. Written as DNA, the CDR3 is TGTGCCAACCTAGAGCTGGGAGACAATGAGCAGTTCTTC. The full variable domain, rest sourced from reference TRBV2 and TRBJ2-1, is EPEVTQTPSHQVTQMGQEVILRCVPISNHLYFYWYRQILGQKVEFLVSFYNNEISEKSEIFDDQFSVERPDGSNFTLKIRSTKLEDSAMYFCANLELGDNEQFFGPGTRLTVL.

The CDR3 nucleotides are TGTGCCAGCAGTTGGGACTCTTCCTACGAGCAGTACTTC. Translation: CASSWDSSYEQYF. V and J are TRBV28 and TRBJ2-7; a weak D match, TRBD2 (6 bases). The CDR3 contains 13 residues. Trimming removed 4 bases from V and 1 base from J, with 8 bases in between. From germline, CDR1 is MDHEN and CDR2 SYDVKM.

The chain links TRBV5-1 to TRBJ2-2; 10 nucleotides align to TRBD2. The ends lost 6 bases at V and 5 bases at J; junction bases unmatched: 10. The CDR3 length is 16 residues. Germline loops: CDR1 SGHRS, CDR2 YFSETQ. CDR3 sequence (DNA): TGCGCCAGCACCGCTAGGGGGACTAGCGATACCGGGGAGCTGTTTTTT. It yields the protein CASTARGTSDTGELFF.

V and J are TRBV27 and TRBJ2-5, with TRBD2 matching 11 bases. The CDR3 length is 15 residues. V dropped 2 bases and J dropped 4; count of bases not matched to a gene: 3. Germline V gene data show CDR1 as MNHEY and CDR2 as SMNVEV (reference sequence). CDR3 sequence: CASSLVLAGVETQYF. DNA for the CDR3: TGTGCCAGCAGTTTAGTACTAGCGGGAGTAGAGACCCAGTACTTC.